The 29 T cell receptor beta chains in this list originate from one sample, sequenced in a study of T cell responses to AZD1222 COVID-19 vaccine. The table came from immunoSEQ multiplex PCR; TCRdb's copy has only in-frame clones and leaves some out. The sample carries tens of thousands of clones, approximately 91% recorded once. Sequenced material: peripheral blood, taken on day 0 of AZD1222 vaccination. The origin of the receptors is an adult in good health.

The CDR3 DNA follows: TGTGCCAGCAGTGATCCCGGGACAGGGTCTACAGATACGCAGTATTTT. Protein sequence: CASSDPGTGSTDTQYF. The V call is TRBV25-1, the J call TRBJ2-3; 9 bases agree with TRBD1. CDR1 MGHDK and CDR2 SYGVNS come from the germline V gene. The CDR3 runs 16 residues. V lost 3 bases and J lost 3; bases outside the gene matches: 7.

This clone is a singleton in its sample. The chain carries TRBV2 and TRBJ1-4; D remains unclear. Germline V CDR1 and CDR2: SNHLY, FYNNEI. The CDR3 spans 14 residues. Trimming took off 5 bases at V and 5 bases at J, with 12 bases between the two ends. CDR3 in DNA: TGTGCCAGCAGTCCCCTACAGAGAAATGAAAAACTGTTTTTT. It codes for CASSPLQRNEKLFF.

The chain couples TRBV9 to TRBJ2-3; 7 nucleotides line up with TRBD2. V trimming: 0 bases; J trimming: 2 bases; junction bases outside the gene matches: 3. This CDR3 comprises 15 residues. Germline V gene data show CDR1 as SGDLS and CDR2 as YYNGEE. For the CDR3, the DNA is TGTGCCAGCAGCGTAGGGGGACTACACACAGATACGCAGTATTTT. Protein sequence: CASSVGGLHTDTQYF.

The CDR3 spells CASSAGGAAQETQYF. The CDR3 coding sequence is TGTGCCAGCAGCGCAGGGGGAGCGGCCCAAGAGACCCAGTACTTC. The chain has TRBV28 and TRBJ2-5, with 7 bases matching TRBD1. The germline V gene has CDR1 MDHEN and CDR2 SYDVKM. The CDR3 consists of 15 residues. The J segment lost 1 base and the V segment lost 6 bases, leaving 8 bases of the junction unmatched.

The V and J genes are TRBV18 and TRBJ2-1, with D unclear. The V gene lost 6 bases and the J gene lost 8 bases, with 17 bases spanning the gap. This CDR3 spans 14 amino acids. CDR1 and CDR2 (germline): KGHSH, LQKENI. The CDR3 nucleotides read TGTGCCAGCTCCCCCCGGAGAGCTGGGGATGAGCAGTTCTTC. Its translation is CASSPRRAGDEQFF.

The V call is TRBV7-9, the J call TRBJ2-5, with D tentatively TRBD1 or TRBD2 (7 bases each). Germline CDR1 SEHNR, CDR2 FQNEAQ (reference sequence). There are 14 residues in the CDR3. V was cut by 4 bases and J by 2 bases, with 11 bases left in between. The CDR3 DNA sequence: TGTGCCAGCAGCTCCCAGGGGGGGCAAGAGACCCAGTACTTC. Translating it yields CASSSQGGQETQYF.

The J gene is TRBJ1-5, the V gene TRBV7-8; 7 positions match TRBD1. This CDR3 comprises 15 residues. The germline CDR1 and CDR2 sequences are SGHVS and FQNEAQ. V was pared by 3 bases and J by 7 bases, with 9 bases of the junction left unmatched. The CDR3: CASSFVPDREQPQHF. The DNA of the CDR3 is TGTGCCAGCAGCTTTGTCCCCGACAGGGAGCAGCCCCAGCATTTT. Combining the CDR3 with reference TRBV7-8 and TRBJ1-5 gives the whole variable domain GAGVSQSPRYKVAKRGQDVALRCDPISGHVSLFWYQQALGQGPEFLTYFQNEAQLDKSGLPSDRFFAERPEGSVSTLKIQRTQQEDSAVYLCASSFVPDREQPQHFGDGTRLSIL.

V and J are TRBV5-4 and TRBJ2-5; D may be TRBD2 (5 bases). The CDR3 has 15 amino acids. Trimming took off 5 bases at V and 7 bases at J, with 21 bases between the two ends. Germline CDR1 SGHNT, CDR2 YYREEE (reference sequence). This CDR3 is CASRKEREGTGTQYF. CDR3 in DNA: TGTGCCAGCAGGAAGGAGAGAGAGGGTACCGGGACCCAGTACTTC. The variable domain in full, with the rest retrieved from reference TRBV5-4 and TRBJ2-5, is ETGVTQSPTHLIKTRGQQVTLRCSSQSGHNTVSWYQQALGQGPQFIFQYYREEENGRGNFPPRFSGLQFPNYSSELNVNALELDDSALYLCASRKEREGTGTQYFGPGTRLLVL.

This chain connects TRBV15 to TRBJ1-1; possibly TRBD1 for D (5 bases). Per the germline V gene, CDR1 is LNHNV and CDR2 is YYDKDF (reference sequence). The length of the CDR3 is 15 residues. V was pared by 4 bases and J by 2 bases, with 14 bases between. For the CDR3, the DNA is TGTGCCACCAGCAAAGGGGAAGGTTTTAACACTGAAGCTTTCTTT. This codes for CATSKGEGFNTEAFF.

The count of this clone is one. The J gene is TRBJ2-3, the V gene TRBV24-1; D assignment may be TRBD1 or TRBD2 (5 bases each). The CDR3 covers 15 residues. Germline values: CDR1 KGHDR, CDR2 SFDVKD. V lost 0 bases and J 2 bases, leaving 8 bases between the germline ends. CDR3 residues: CATSDLIGATDTQYF. CDR3 coding DNA: TGTGCCACCAGTGATTTGATCGGGGCCACAGATACGCAGTATTTT.

This rearrangement joins TRBV10-3 to TRBJ1-6; D is unclear. In germline, CDR1 is ENHRY, CDR2 SYGVKD. The V and J ends lost 2 bases and 7 bases respectively, with 9 bases between them. This CDR3 has 14 amino acids. DNA of the CDR3: TGTGCCATCAGTGAGAATTTAGGGAATTCACCCCTCCACTTT. Protein product: CAISENLGNSPLHF.

The rearrangement joins TRBV25-1 to TRBJ2-2; D gene ambiguous. Germline V gene lookup returns CDR1 MGHDK and CDR2 SYGVNS. This CDR3 is built from 15 residues. Trimming removed 4 bases at V and 0 bases at J, with 9 bases between. The CDR3 bases are TGTGCCAGCAGTGTGACCGGATCGAACACCGGGGAGCTGTTTTTT. Its translation is CASSVTGSNTGELFF.

This rearrangement joins TRBV14 to TRBJ1-1, with a weak D call TRBD1 (5 bases). The V gene's germline CDR1 is SGHDN and CDR2 FVKESK. V was pared by 5 bases and J by 4 bases, with 17 bases between. The CDR3 contains 15 residues. The CDR3 region is CASSTRAGLGTEAFF. CDR3 nucleotide sequence: TGTGCCAGCAGCACACGAGCGGGGCTGGGCACTGAAGCTTTCTTT.

The chain couples TRBV3-1 (or the pseudogene TRBV3-2) to TRBJ2-5; perhaps TRBD2 as D (5 bases). Trimming shortened V by 0 bases and J by 6 bases, and 20 bases separated the two germline ends. Germline V gene data show CDR1 as LGHDT and CDR2 as YNNKEL (reference sequence). CDR3 length: 17 residues. The DNA of the CDR3 is TGTGCCAGCAGCCAAGATCTTGGCGGGCCGTTAGGGAAGACCCAGTACTTC. This encodes CASSQDLGGPLGKTQYF.

The V gene is TRBV5-1, the J gene TRBJ2-2, with D possibly being TRBD1 (7 bases). The CDR3 contains 14 residues. V was shortened by 4 bases and J by 4 bases, with 11 bases between the two germline ends. Germline CDR1 is SGHRS and CDR2 is YFSETQ. As DNA, the CDR3 is TGCGCCAGCAGCGCGGGACAGTTCACCGGGGAGCTGTTTTTT. It is translated as CASSAGQFTGELFF. Variable domain in full (rest from reference TRBV5-1 and TRBJ2-2): KAGVTQTPRYLIKTRGQQVTLSCSPISGHRSVSWYQQTPGQGLQFLFEYFSETQRNKGNFPGRFSGRQFSNSRSEMNVSTLELGDSALYLCASSAGQFTGELFFGEGSRLTVL.

V and J are TRBV12-3 or TRBV12-4 and TRBJ1-1, with D hard to call. With 6 bases removed from V and 3 bases from J, the gap between germline ends came to 11 bases. This CDR3 has 13 amino acids. CDR3 region: CASSSLGYTEAFF. The CDR3 region has the DNA TGTGCCAGCAGCTCTCTGGGGTACACTGAAGCTTTCTTT.

This sequence joins TRBV6-4 and TRBJ2-2, with TRBD1 matching over 7 bases. The CDR3 sequence is 16 residues long. CDR1 is MRHNA, CDR2 SNTAGT, per germline. V was clipped by 4 bases and J by 3 bases; unmatched bases: 8. The CDR3 DNA follows: TGTGCCAGCAGTGCCCGACAGGGCCCGGACACCGGGGAGCTGTTTTTT. It specifies CASSARQGPDTGELFF.

The V gene is TRBV7-6, the J gene TRBJ2-3; D is uncertain. The CDR3 consists of 13 residues. Germline V gene sequence: CDR1 SGHVS, CDR2 FNYEAQ. V lost 1 base to trimming and J lost 4 bases, with 6 bases between them. CDR3 residues: CASSLVRADTQYF. The CDR3 bases are TGTGCCAGCAGCTTAGTCAGAGCAGATACGCAGTATTTT.

The chain links TRBV7-9 to TRBJ2-1; 7 bases match TRBD2. This CDR3 spans 17 amino acids. The ends lost 3 bases at V and 8 bases at J; junction bases unmatched: 16. CDR1 SEHNR and CDR2 FQNEAQ come from the germline V gene (reference sequence). The CDR3 loop reads CASSLGRHFGLADEQFF. Here the CDR3 DNA reads TGTGCCAGCAGCTTGGGACGGCACTTTGGGCTAGCGGATGAGCAGTTCTTC.

This clone was counted a single time. The V gene is TRBV20-1, the J gene TRBJ2-5, with 12 positions matching TRBD2. V lost 3 bases and J lost 3; bases outside the gene matches: 8. The CDR3 contains 16 residues. CDR1 and CDR2 from the germline V gene are DFQATT and SNEGSKA (reference sequence). The CDR3, as DNA: TGCAGTGCTAGTTGGCTAGCGGGAGGGCATAAAGAGACCCAGTACTTC. Amino acid sequence: CSASWLAGGHKETQYF.

The chain recombines TRBV19 with TRBJ1-1; D may be TRBD1 (5 bases). The V and J ends lost 2 bases and 5 bases respectively, with 12 bases between them. Germline values: CDR1 LNHDA, CDR2 SQIVND (reference sequence). This CDR3 spans 14 amino acids. DNA of the CDR3: TGTGCCAGTAGTATACTTCTCAGGGAAACTGAAGCTTTCTTT. It codes for CASSILLRETEAFF.

The chain links TRBV4-1 to TRBJ1-3; D might be TRBD1 (5 bases). Germline CDR1 is MGHRA and CDR2 is YSYEKL. V was cut by 0 bases and J by 5 bases, with 14 bases left in between. There are 16 residues in the CDR3. CDR3 amino acids: CASSQDSGRVRNTIYF. CDR3 bases: TGCGCCAGCAGCCAAGATAGCGGCAGGGTGAGAAACACCATATATTTT.

The V gene is TRBV6-4, the J gene TRBJ1-2; a possible D gene is TRBD1 (6 bases). Germline CDR1 is MRHNA and CDR2 is SNTAGT. This CDR3 spans 15 amino acids. The ends were cut back, 4 bases at V and 6 bases at J, with 18 bases in the middle. CDR3 loop: CASSVFAGESDGYTF. The CDR3 region has the DNA TGTGCCAGCAGTGTTTTTGCAGGGGAGTCTGATGGCTACACCTTC.

The CDR3 loop reads CASSLDLGLGKEQFF. For the CDR3, the DNA is TGTGCCAGCAGCTTAGATCTCGGACTCGGCAAGGAGCAGTTCTTC. The V call is TRBV11-2, the J call TRBJ2-1, with D perhaps matching TRBD2 (5 bases). In germline, CDR1 is SGHAT, CDR2 FQNNGV. Trimming shortened V by 0 bases and J by 10 bases, and 16 bases separated the two germline ends. The CDR3 sequence is 15 residues long.

This clone was recorded once. The chain carries TRBV27 and TRBJ1-6; 8 bases align to TRBD1. The CDR3 has 14 residues. V shed 8 bases and J 7 bases; nucleotides not matched to a gene: 7. Germline assignment: CDR1 MNHEY and CDR2 SMNVEV (reference sequence). In nucleotides, the CDR3 is TGTGCCAGCCTTCCCGGACAGGGCAATTCACCCCTCCACTTT. Its translation is CASLPGQGNSPLHF.

The chain employs TRBV14 and TRBJ1-2; no clear D gene. From germline, CDR1 is SGHDN and CDR2 FVKESK. V was clipped by 6 bases and J by 4 bases, with 15 bases between them. The CDR3 sequence is 14 residues long. CDR3 nucleotides: TGTGCCAGCAGTAGCGACACCGTCATCTATGGCTACACCTTC. Its protein product is CASSSDTVIYGYTF.

The chain joins TRBV28 to TRBJ1-1; D is unclear. V lost 6 bases and J lost 0, with 5 bases in between. The CDR3 is 12 residues long. Germline CDR1 and CDR2: MDHEN and SYDVKM. CDR3 residues: CASRVMNTEAFF. Here the CDR3 DNA reads TGTGCCAGCAGGGTCATGAACACTGAAGCTTTCTTT.

In DNA, the CDR3 is TGTGCTGCTGCTAGCGGGAGGGCCGGGGAGCAGTTCTTC. As protein: CAAASGRAGEQFF. The V and J genes are TRBV12-3 or TRBV12-4 and TRBJ2-1; 12 nucleotides align to TRBD2. The CDR3 is made up of 13 amino acids.

This chain's CDR3 is CASSLGPQVITEAFF. DNA for the CDR3: TGTGCCAGCTCACTTGGACCACAGGTTATAACTGAAGCTTTCTTT. The chain has TRBV18 and TRBJ1-1, with a tentative D call TRBD1 (5 bases). V was shortened by 4 bases and J by 5 bases, with 17 bases between the two germline ends. Germline CDR1 and CDR2: KGHSH and LQKENI. This CDR3 comprises 15 residues.